Sequencing of this TCR beta chain was carried out in a study of response to subunit inactivated influenza vaccine. Points on this clonotype: What it binds is not known.

TCRdb passed the RT-PCR reads through MiXCR, listing each CDR3 protein once. The data contain some 570,000 distinct CDR3 sequences, about 11% of them singletons. The CDR3 extends over 14 amino acids. V lost 4 bases to trimming and J lost 5 bases, with 12 bases between them. Germline-derived CDR1 and CDR2 are MNHEY and SVGEGT. General study points: Authors suggested seasonal influenza vaccinations each recruit few new T cells.

These records were also assigned to another study, of T cells expressing NK-cell markers. Per that paper: In generating TCR beta cDNA, 5'RACE template switching with UMIs was used. It was sorted CD3+CD56+NKG2C+, CD3+CD56+NKG2C- and CD3+CD56-NKG2C+ T cells that supplied the TCR beta repertoires. Also leading the CD3+CD56-NKG2C+ fraction in several donors were these clonotypes.

The chain couples TRBV6-2 or TRBV6-3 to TRBJ2-1; D gene unclear. The receptor was isolated from a man aged 45-60 years who received an inactivated influenza vaccine. This sample comprised PBMCs from blood, obtained on the day of vaccination. The CDR3, as DNA: TGTGCCAGCAGTTCCCGGAACCGTGACAATGAGCAGTTCTTC. Translating gives CASSSRNRDNEQFF.